This TCR beta chain was recovered during a study of T-cell reconstitution after alpha-beta-depleted transplantation in children. Preparation of the TCRbeta library used unique molecular identifiers. One entry per CDR3 protein results from TCRdb running MiXCR on the PCR reads. Here the sample spans hundreds of thousands of distinct CDR3 sequences, 6.5% to 10% being singletons. This clonotype occurred many times. Germline-derived CDR1 and CDR2 are SGHKS and YYEKEE (reference sequence). Trimming took 6 bases from V and 9 from J; bases not matched to a gene: 11. The CDR3 is made up of 13 amino acids. This rearrangement joins TRBV5-5 to TRBJ2-5; 7 bases fit TRBD2. This TCR was recovered from a male patient younger than 18 who had a stem cell transplant for acute lymphoblastic leukemia, so the T cells may come from the graft donor. Sample: PBMCs, mostly from graft donor cells, taken 180 days after TCRalphabeta/CD19-depleted stem cell transplant. In nucleotides, the CDR3 is TGTGCCAGCACCTCTTTGGAGGGGAGGGCCCAGTACTTC. Translated, it gives CASTSLEGRAQYF.